This TCR beta chain was recovered during a study of cytomegalovirus exposure and HLA in healthy donors. Background on the study: Prior work identified 120 million or so unique TCR beta sequences in approximately 200 million T cells.

Germline loops: CDR1 SEHNR, CDR2 FQNEAQ (reference sequence). The CDR3 is made up of 13 amino acids. V lost 3 bases and J lost 7, with 10 bases in between. It was with 60 Vbeta and 13 Jbeta primers that the PCR ran. The repertoire was sequenced with immunoSEQ multiplex PCR; TCRdb's copy has only in-frame clones and lacks some. The table shows some 200,000 clones, with roughly a tenth occurring only once. For this clone: Its antigen remains unknown.

Study-wide results and caveats: Later on, a genetic analysis was performed. It linked a missense variant in DCLRE1C with V- and J-gene trimming of TCR beta. Confirmation was obtained in vitro that a few CMV-associated chains are specific for CMV antigens.

Material: PBMCs. This receptor was obtained from a woman aged 25 to 39 in good health and CMV-seropositive. The V call is TRBV7-9, the J call TRBJ2-1; maybe TRBD1 (5 bases). In DNA, the CDR3 is TGTGCCAGCAGCTTGAGACAGCAAAATGAGCAGTTCTTC. It translates to CASSLRQQNEQFF.